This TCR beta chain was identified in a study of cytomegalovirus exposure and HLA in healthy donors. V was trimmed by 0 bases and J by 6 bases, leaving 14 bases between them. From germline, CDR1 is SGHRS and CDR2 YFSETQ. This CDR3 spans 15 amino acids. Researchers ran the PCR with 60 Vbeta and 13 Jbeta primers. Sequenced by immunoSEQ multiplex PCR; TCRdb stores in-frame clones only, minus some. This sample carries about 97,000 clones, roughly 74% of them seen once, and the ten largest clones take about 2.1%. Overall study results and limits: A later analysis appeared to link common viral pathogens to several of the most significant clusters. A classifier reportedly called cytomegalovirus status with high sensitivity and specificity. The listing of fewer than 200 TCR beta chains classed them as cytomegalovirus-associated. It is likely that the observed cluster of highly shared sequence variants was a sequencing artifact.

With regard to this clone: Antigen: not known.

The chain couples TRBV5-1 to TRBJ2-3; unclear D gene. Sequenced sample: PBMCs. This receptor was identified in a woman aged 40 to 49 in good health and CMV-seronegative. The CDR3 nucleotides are TGCGCCAGCAGCTTGGCCGAGAATCTCGGGGATACGCAGTATTTT. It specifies CASSLAENLGDTQYF.